This entry lists 3 T cell receptor beta chains sequenced from one sample in a study of cytomegalovirus exposure and HLA in healthy donors. The table came from immunoSEQ multiplex PCR; TCRdb's copy has only in-frame clones and leaves some out. The sample yields 180,000 or so clones, approximately 86% seen once. Sample: PBMCs. The origin of the receptors is a man aged 25-45 years in good health and CMV-seropositive.

The chain carries TRBV6-5 and TRBJ1-2, with 8 positions matching TRBD1. The CDR3 loop spans 16 amino acids. Per germline, CDR1 MNHEY and CDR2 SVGAGI. V was pared by 0 bases and J by 5 bases, with 8 bases of the junction left unmatched. In nucleotides, the CDR3 is TGTGCCAGCAGTTACTCGTTAACGCAGGGGGCGTATGGCTACACCTTC. Its translation is CASSYSLTQGAYGYTF.

The V call is TRBV2, the J call TRBJ2-7, with 9 bases lining up with TRBD1. V was pared by 5 bases and J by 6 bases, with 11 bases of the junction left unmatched. Germline CDR1 is SNHLY and CDR2 is FYNNEI. This CDR3 has 15 residues. CDR3 residues: CASSLSMDRGSEQYF. In DNA form, the CDR3 reads TGTGCCAGCAGTCTCTCGATGGACAGGGGTTCCGAGCAGTACTTC.

The chain has TRBV11-3 and TRBJ2-2; D tentatively fits TRBD1 or TRBD2 (5 bases each). The CDR3 runs to 17 residues. V lost 5 bases and J lost 0, with 16 bases in between. The germline CDR1 and CDR2 sequences are SGHNT and YENEEA. CDR3 region: CASSPFLGVPNTGELFF. The CDR3 DNA is TGTGCCAGCAGCCCCTTTTTGGGGGTCCCGAACACCGGGGAGCTGTTTTTT.